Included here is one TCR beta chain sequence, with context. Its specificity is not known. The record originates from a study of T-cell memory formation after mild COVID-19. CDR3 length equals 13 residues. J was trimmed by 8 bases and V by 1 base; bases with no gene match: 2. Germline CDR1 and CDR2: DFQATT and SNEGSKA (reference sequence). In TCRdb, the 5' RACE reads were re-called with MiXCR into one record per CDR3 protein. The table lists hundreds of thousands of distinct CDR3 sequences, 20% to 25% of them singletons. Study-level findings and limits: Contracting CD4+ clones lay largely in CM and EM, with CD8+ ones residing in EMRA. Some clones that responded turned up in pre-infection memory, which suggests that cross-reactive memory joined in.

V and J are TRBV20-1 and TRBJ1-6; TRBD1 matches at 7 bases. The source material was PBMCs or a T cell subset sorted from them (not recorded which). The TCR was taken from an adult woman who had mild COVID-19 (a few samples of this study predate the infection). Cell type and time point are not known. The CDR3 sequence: CSARGQGDSPLHF. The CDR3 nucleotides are TGCAGTGCTAGAGGACAGGGTGATTCACCCCTCCACTTT.